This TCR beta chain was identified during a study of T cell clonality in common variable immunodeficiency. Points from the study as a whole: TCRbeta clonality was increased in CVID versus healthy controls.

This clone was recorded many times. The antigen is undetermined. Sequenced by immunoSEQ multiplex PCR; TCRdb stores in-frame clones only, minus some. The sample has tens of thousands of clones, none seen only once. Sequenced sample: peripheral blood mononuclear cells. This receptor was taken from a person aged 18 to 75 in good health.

The part of the CDR3 DNA that was read is TGTGCCAGCTCCCCGACAGGGGGTGATAATGAAAAA. Amino acid sequence: CASSPTGGDNEK. The whole CDR3 sequence reads CASSPTGGDNEKLFF. The genes are TRBV18 and TRBJ1-4; 9 bases map to TRBD1. Sequencing ends 3 residues short of the CDR3 end; the germline J gene provides the rest. Trimming removed 6 bases from V and 4 bases from J; junction bases left unmatched: 6. This CDR3 contains 15 residues. Germline lookup yields CDR1 KGHSH and CDR2 LQKENI.